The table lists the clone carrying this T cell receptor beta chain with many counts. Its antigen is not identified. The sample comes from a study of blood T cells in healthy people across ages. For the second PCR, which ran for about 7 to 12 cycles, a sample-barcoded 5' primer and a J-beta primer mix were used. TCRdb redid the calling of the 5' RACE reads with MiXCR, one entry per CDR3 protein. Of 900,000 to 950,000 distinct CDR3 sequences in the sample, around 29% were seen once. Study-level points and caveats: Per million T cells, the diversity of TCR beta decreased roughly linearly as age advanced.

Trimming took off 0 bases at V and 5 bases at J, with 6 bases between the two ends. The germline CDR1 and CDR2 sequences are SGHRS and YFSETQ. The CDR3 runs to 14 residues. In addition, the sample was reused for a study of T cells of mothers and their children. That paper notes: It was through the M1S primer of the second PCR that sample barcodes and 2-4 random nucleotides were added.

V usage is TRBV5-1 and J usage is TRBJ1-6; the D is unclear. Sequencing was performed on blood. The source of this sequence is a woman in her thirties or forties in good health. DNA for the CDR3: TGCGCCAGCAGCTTGGAGGGAAATAATTCACCCCTCCACTTT. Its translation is CASSLEGNNSPLHF.